A single sample gave rise to the 14 T cell receptor beta chains below, sequenced in a study of Ad26.COV2.S vaccination and SARS-CoV-2 variants. The data were produced by immunoSEQ multiplex PCR, yet TCRdb's version contains in-frame clones alone and is incomplete. The table has more than 300,000 clones, about 85% seen once. Treatment given: 15 to 20 received Ad26.COV2.S at low or high dose, single or two shots; roughly 5 received placebo; per-sample allocation not given. Collection of samples fell on day 63 after the first vaccine or placebo injection. The specimen was peripheral blood, collected in a trial of Ad26.COV2.S vaccine versus placebo. These TCRs come from a person between 18 and 65 years old who received the Ad26.COV2.S COVID-19 vaccine or a placebo.

This sequence joins TRBV6-2 or TRBV6-3 and TRBJ2-2; TRBD1 is a possible D gene (6 bases). The V end was cut by 5 bases, the J end by 2 bases, with 9 bases between. The CDR3 length is 14 residues. Germline CDR1 reads MNHEY; CDR2 reads SVGEGT. The CDR3, as DNA: TGTGCCAGCAGTGGACAGCTCAACACCGGGGAGCTGTTTTTT. Protein sequence: CASSGQLNTGELFF.

This clone was seen only a few times. The rearrangement uses TRBV7-8 and TRBJ1-1, with 8 bases identical to TRBD1. This CDR3 comprises 18 residues. The ends lost 1 base at V and 6 bases at J; junction bases unmatched: 16. Germline CDR1 SGHVS, CDR2 FQNEAQ. The DNA for the CDR3 is TGTGCCAGCAGCTTAGTGGGAACCTCCGGGACAGGACTAGCTGAAGCTTTCTTT. The encoded protein is CASSLVGTSGTGLAEAFF.

This chain connects TRBV5-8 to TRBJ1-5, with D uncertain. The CDR3 runs to 17 residues. From germline, CDR1 is SGHTS and CDR2 YDEGEE. Trimming took off 0 bases at V and 3 bases at J, with 16 bases between the two ends. The CDR3: CASSLADSGFNNQPQHF. The CDR3 DNA is TGTGCCAGCAGCTTGGCAGATTCGGGGTTTAACAATCAGCCCCAGCATTTT.

V gene TRBV6-6 combines with J gene TRBJ2-1, with TRBD2 matching over 14 bases. Trimming at V came to 5 bases and at J to 10 bases, leaving 16 bases not matched to a gene. Germline lookup yields CDR1 MNHNY and CDR2 SVGAGI (reference sequence). The CDR3 spans 18 residues. Written as DNA, the CDR3 is TGTGCCAGCAGTCTCCGGCCCGGGACTAGCGGGAGAAGGGGGGAGCAGTTCTTC. Protein: CASSLRPGTSGRRGEQFF.

The genes are TRBV10-3 and TRBJ2-7; possibly TRBD1 for D (6 bases). CDR3 length: 15 amino acids. V was clipped by 6 bases and J by 5 bases, with 20 bases between them. CDR1 and CDR2 (germline): ENHRY, SYGVKD. The CDR3 loop reads CAISHSAGAKNEQYF. The CDR3 region has the DNA TGTGCCATCAGCCACTCAGCAGGGGCGAAGAACGAGCAGTACTTC.

The chain is built from TRBV29-1 and TRBJ1-1, with TRBD1 as a possible D gene (6 bases). The CDR3 is made up of 11 amino acids. The germline gives CDR1 SQVTM, CDR2 ANQGSEA. Trimming cost V 5 bases and J 7 bases, with 11 bases left between them. The CDR3 reads CSVNREGEAFF. The CDR3, as DNA: TGCAGCGTTAACAGGGAGGGTGAAGCTTTCTTT.

This chain uses TRBV3-1 (or the pseudogene TRBV3-2) with TRBJ1-5; D not resolved. V lost 1 base, J lost 3 bases, and 10 bases lay in between. From germline, CDR1 is LGHDT and CDR2 YNNKEL (reference sequence). The CDR3 runs to 15 residues. The CDR3 DNA follows: TGTGCCAGCAGCCAAGGTTGGGCCGACAATCAGCCCCAGCATTTT. It codes for CASSQGWADNQPQHF.

The chain uses TRBV7-2 and TRBJ1-3; D unclear. The V end lost 5 bases, the J end lost 0 bases, and 8 bases lay between the germline ends. CDR1 and CDR2 from the germline V gene are SGHTA and FQGNSA. There are 14 residues in the CDR3. CDR3 nucleotide sequence: TGTGCCAGCAGCGTGGACGCCTCTGGAAACACCATATATTTT. As protein: CASSVDASGNTIYF.

The chain combines TRBV4-1 with TRBJ2-1, with TRBD2 matching 12 bases. There are 17 residues in the CDR3. Per the germline V gene, CDR1 is MGHRA and CDR2 is YSYEKL. J was trimmed by 3 bases and V by 1 base; bases with no gene match: 4. The CDR3 here is CASSQGTSGMIYNEQFF. DNA for the CDR3: TGCGCCAGCAGCCAAGGGACTAGCGGGATGATCTACAATGAGCAGTTCTTC.

This clone was seen more than once but under ten times. The chain is built from TRBV4-1 and TRBJ2-2; 7 bases align to TRBD1. J gave up 2 bases and V 0 bases, and 6 bases lay outside the gene matches. Germline loops: CDR1 MGHRA, CDR2 YSYEKL. This CDR3 has 17 amino acids. CDR3 DNA sequence: TGCGCCAGCAGCCAAGAATCTCAGGGGGTAAACACCGGGGAGCTGTTTTTT. Translated: CASSQESQGVNTGELFF.

The chain recombines TRBV7-3 with TRBJ2-2, with TRBD1 identical over 10 bases. V shed 2 bases and J 4 bases; nucleotides not matched to a gene: 4. The CDR3 loop spans 16 amino acids. The germline V gene encodes CDR1 SGHTA and CDR2 FQGTGA. The CDR3 DNA sequence: TGTGCCAGCAGCTTAGGTGGGACAGGGGTCACCGGGGAGCTGTTTTTT. Translating gives CASSLGGTGVTGELFF.

The chain carries TRBV24-1 and TRBJ2-1; 10 bases are a match to TRBD2. The germline CDR1 and CDR2 sequences are KGHDR and SFDVKD. With 5 bases clipped from V and 2 bases from J, the junction kept 5 bases outside the gene matches. This CDR3 is built from 16 residues. CDR3: CATSGPSGRAYNEQFF. CDR3 bases: TGTGCCACCAGTGGGCCCAGCGGGAGGGCCTACAATGAGCAGTTCTTC.

The V call is TRBV28, the J call TRBJ1-1; no clear D gene. Between the trimmed V and J ends, which lost 7 bases and 3 bases, there was a span of 12 bases. The CDR3 has 13 amino acids. Germline CDR1 MDHEN, CDR2 SYDVKM. CDR3 DNA sequence: TGTGCCAGCACCCCCCAAGCGGACACTGAAGCTTTCTTT. Amino acids: CASTPQADTEAFF.

The chain combines TRBV4-3 with TRBJ2-7, with 9 bases lining up with TRBD1. The V gene's germline CDR1 is LGHNA and CDR2 YSLEER. J lost 4 bases, V lost 3 bases, and 10 bases had no gene match. The CDR3 contains 16 residues. The CDR3 region has the DNA TGCGCCAGCAGCCACGTCCCCGGGACAGGGTTATACGAGCAGTACTTC. This gives the protein CASSHVPGTGLYEQYF.